The 26 T cell receptor beta chains below were found in one sample sequenced in a study of T cells in tumors after PD-1 blockade. Measured with immunoSEQ multiplex PCR; TCRdb has only the in-frame clones, and not every one. The sample comprises 11,000 to 15,000 clones, less than 75% of which are singletons, and 25% to 35% rests with the top ten. Sequenced material: tumor tissue, taken after anti-PD-1 treatment. These receptors came from a human donor with cutaneous squamous cell carcinoma.

The rearrangement uses TRBV28 and TRBJ1-2; a possible D gene is TRBD1 (6 bases). Germline CDR1 MDHEN, CDR2 SYDVKM. Trimming pared 5 bases from V and 0 bases from J, leaving 22 bases between. This CDR3 comprises 18 residues. Here the CDR3 DNA reads TGTGCCAGCAGTCCCGGGACATCCTTATTCAATCCTAACTATGGCTACACCTTC. Amino acids: CASSPGTSLFNPNYGYTF.

The genes are TRBV7-9 and TRBJ1-2; 9 bases match TRBD1. The CDR3 has 14 residues. The V gene's germline CDR1 is SEHNR and CDR2 FQNEAQ (reference sequence). The V segment lost 3 bases and the J segment 5 bases; nucleotides outside the gene matches: 4. The CDR3 DNA sequence: TGTGCCAGCAGCTTCGTCGACAGGGGGTATGGCTACACCTTC. Its protein product is CASSFVDRGYGYTF.

This clone was seen just once. The V and J genes are TRBV7-3 and TRBJ2-7; 8 nucleotides line up with TRBD2. There are 24 residues in the CDR3. J lost 1 base, V lost 1 base, and 30 bases had no gene match. Germline V gene data show CDR1 as SGHTA and CDR2 as FQGTGA. The CDR3: CASSLRGEAQRGSGSRLPSYEQYF. The DNA for the CDR3 is TGTGCCAGCAGCTTAAGAGGGGAGGCCCAACGAGGAAGCGGGAGTCGACTTCCTTCCTACGAGCAGTACTTC.

This clone was seen a single time. V and J are TRBV7-2 and TRBJ2-7; possibly TRBD1 or TRBD2 for D (5 bases each). CDR1 and CDR2 (germline): SGHTA, FQGNSA. Trimming removed 1 base from V and 0 bases from J, with 16 bases in between. The CDR3 sequence is 17 residues long. CDR3 protein: CASSLVGPLGTSYEQYF. The CDR3, as DNA: TGTGCCAGCAGCTTAGTGGGTCCACTAGGGACCTCCTACGAGCAGTACTTC.

This clone was detected a few times. The chain employs TRBV5-1 and TRBJ1-1; possible D gene TRBD1, 6 bases. V was cut by 3 bases and J by 5 bases, with 26 bases left in between. Germline V lookup: CDR1 SGHRS, CDR2 YFSETQ. The CDR3 has 18 residues. The CDR3 DNA reads TGCGCCAGCAGCTACCATACAGGGTCCGGTAGTGCAAGAACTGAAGCTTTCTTT. It specifies CASSYHTGSGSARTEAFF.

This chain connects TRBV9 to TRBJ1-2; TRBD1 is a possible D gene (5 bases). Germline values: CDR1 SGDLS, CDR2 YYNGEE. This CDR3 comprises 15 residues. The V end was cut by 0 bases, the J end by 1 base, with 10 bases between. The CDR3 here is CASSVETRVNYGYTF. CDR3 in DNA: TGTGCCAGCAGCGTAGAAACCAGGGTTAACTATGGCTACACCTTC.

The sample holds a few counts of this clone. This chain connects TRBV4-2 to TRBJ1-2, with D perhaps TRBD1 (5 bases). Trimming cost V 0 bases and J 4 bases, with 12 bases left between them. The germline CDR1 and CDR2 sequences are LGHNA and YNFKEQ. This CDR3 comprises 15 residues. CDR3 loop: CASSQEQGLIYGYTF. CDR3 in DNA: TGTGCCAGCAGCCAAGAGCAGGGCCTCATCTATGGCTACACCTTC.

V is TRBV12-5 and J is TRBJ2-1; 7 nucleotides align to TRBD1. From germline, CDR1 is LGHNT and CDR2 FRNRAP. Losses at the gene ends were 3 bases for V and 3 bases for J; bases not matched to a gene: 5. CDR3 length: 15 amino acids. The CDR3 reads CASGLQGRGYNEQFF. CDR3 bases: TGTGCTAGTGGTTTACAGGGGCGCGGCTACAATGAGCAGTTCTTC.

This clone was recorded once. The genes are TRBV18 and TRBJ2-7; D remains ambiguous. Looked up from germline, CDR1 is KGHSH and CDR2 is LQKENI. V shed 7 bases and J shed 6 bases, with 10 bases lying between them. The CDR3 is 11 amino acids. CDR3 in amino acids: CASFQASEQYF. The CDR3 nucleotides are TGTGCCAGCTTCCAAGCCTCCGAGCAGTACTTC.

The J gene is TRBJ2-1, the V gene TRBV12-5; 10 nucleotides match TRBD1. Germline V gene data show CDR1 as LGHNT and CDR2 as FRNRAP. V was pared by 6 bases and J by 10 bases, with 15 bases of the junction left unmatched. The CDR3 sequence is 16 residues long. CDR3 amino acids: CASGLQRGQGLQEQFF. The CDR3 region has the DNA TGTGCTAGTGGCCTCCAGCGGGGACAGGGGTTGCAGGAGCAGTTCTTC.

The rearrangement joins TRBV19 to TRBJ2-5, with 8 bases identical to TRBD2. Losses at the gene ends were 0 bases for V and 1 base for J; bases not matched to a gene: 1. The CDR3 consists of 15 residues. Germline V gives CDR1 LNHDA, CDR2 SQIVND (reference sequence). The CDR3 loop is CASSIDRGGQETQYF. Written as DNA, the CDR3 is TGTGCCAGTAGTATAGATCGGGGGGGCCAAGAGACCCAGTACTTC.

The chain uses TRBV18 and TRBJ1-4; D not certain. The CDR3 totals 16 residues. Trimming took 1 base from V and 0 from J, leaving 9 bases between them. Germline CDR1 and CDR2: KGHSH and LQKENI. CDR3 DNA: TGTGCCAGCTCACCACGCGGGGATGCAACTAATGAAAAACTGTTTTTT. It yields the protein CASSPRGDATNEKLFF.

The chain links TRBV5-6 to TRBJ2-1; D might be TRBD1 or TRBD2, each matching 5 bases. Trimming pared 2 bases from V and 8 bases from J, leaving 20 bases between. CDR1 is SGHDT, CDR2 YYEEEE, per germline. The CDR3 totals 16 residues. CDR3 sequence reads: CASSLSSGWLADEQFF. In DNA, the CDR3 is TGTGCCAGCAGCTTATCATCAGGGTGGCTAGCCGATGAGCAGTTCTTC.

CDR3 nucleotide sequence: TGTGCCAGCAGCTTGGTACGGAGGGGGCGCCTAGAGCAGTACTTC. Protein product: CASSLVRRGRLEQYF. The rearrangement joins TRBV5-6 to TRBJ2-7; possible D gene TRBD1, 7 bases. V was trimmed by 0 bases and J by 7 bases, leaving 17 bases between them. CDR1 SGHDT and CDR2 YYEEEE come from the germline V gene. This CDR3 is 15 amino acids long.

This rearrangement joins TRBV19 to TRBJ2-7, with TRBD2 matching 11 bases. This CDR3 has 15 amino acids. Unmatched junction bases numbered 7, after V lost 5 bases and J lost 4 bases. The germline gives CDR1 LNHDA, CDR2 SQIVND (reference sequence). CDR3 sequence reads: CASSFLAGGAYEQYF. CDR3 sequence (DNA): TGTGCCAGTAGTTTCTTAGCGGGAGGGGCTTACGAGCAGTACTTC.

Only one count was recorded for this clone. The rearrangement uses TRBV19 and TRBJ1-6, with D perhaps TRBD1 (6 bases). Trimming stripped 5 bases from V and 4 bases from J, with 9 bases between. CDR3 length equals 14 residues. CDR1 and CDR2 from the germline V gene are LNHDA and SQIVND (reference sequence). CDR3 region: CASSVTGYNSPLHF. DNA for the CDR3: TGTGCCAGTAGTGTCACAGGGTATAATTCACCCCTCCACTTT.

The chain employs TRBV28 and TRBJ2-7; D is possibly TRBD2 (6 bases). There are 14 residues in the CDR3. Trimming pared 3 bases from V and 7 bases from J, leaving 16 bases between. The germline gives CDR1 MDHEN, CDR2 SYDVKM. CDR3 DNA: TGTGCCAGCAGTTTGCGGGGATATTCGAAGGAGCAGTACTTC. The encoded protein is CASSLRGYSKEQYF.

V and J are TRBV7-8 and TRBJ2-6; 12 bases map to TRBD2. This CDR3 region has 19 residues. V dropped 4 bases and J dropped 0; count of bases not matched to a gene: 7. Looked up from germline, CDR1 is SGHVS and CDR2 is FQNEAQ. The chain's CDR3 is CASSSPTSGGYSGANVLTF. In DNA form, the CDR3 reads TGTGCCAGCAGCTCCCCGACTAGCGGGGGATACTCTGGGGCCAACGTCCTGACTTTC.

V is TRBV6-1 and J is TRBJ1-5; perhaps TRBD1 as D (6 bases). Germline CDR1 reads MNHNS; CDR2 reads SASEGT. The germline V and J ends were trimmed by 4 bases and 0 bases, with 13 bases remaining between them. The CDR3 runs 16 residues. CDR3 bases: TGTGCCAGCAGTGTTGACAGGTCATATAGCAATCAGCCCCAGCATTTT. The encoded protein is CASSVDRSYSNQPQHF.

The V call is TRBV6-2 or TRBV6-3, the J call TRBJ1-5, with unresolved D. V lost 3 bases to trimming and J lost 4 bases, with 7 bases between them. The CDR3 is 13 residues long. Germline CDR1 is MNHEY and CDR2 is SVGEGT. The CDR3 nucleotides are TGTGCCAGCAGTTATCTAGATAATCAGCCCCAGCATTTT. It encodes CASSYLDNQPQHF.

The rearrangement uses TRBV5-6 and TRBJ2-1; D assignment may be TRBD1 or TRBD2 (5 bases each). V was cut by 4 bases and J by 8 bases, with 13 bases left in between. Germline-derived CDR1 and CDR2 are SGHDT and YYEEEE. This CDR3 has 13 amino acids. CDR3 coding DNA: TGTGCCAGCAGCCGGGACCGGGTTTATGAGCAGTTCTTC. This gives the protein CASSRDRVYEQFF. The entire variable domain, with the rest obtained from reference TRBV5-6 and TRBJ2-1, is as follows: DAGVTQSPTHLIKTRGQQVTLRCSPKSGHDTVSWYQQALGQGPQFIFQYYEEEERQRGNFPDRFSGHQFPNYSSELNVNALLLGDSALYLCASSRDRVYEQFFGPGTRLTVL.

The rearrangement joins TRBV19 to TRBJ2-2; D may be TRBD1 or TRBD2 (5 bases each). The ends were cut back, 4 bases at V and 6 bases at J, with 15 bases in the middle. The CDR3 extends over 15 amino acids. Germline V gives CDR1 LNHDA, CDR2 SQIVND (reference sequence). The CDR3 DNA reads as TGTGCCAGTAGTAGGGCTGGGGCGCGGGCCGGGGAGCTGTTTTTT. This gives the protein CASSRAGARAGELFF. The entire variable domain, with the rest obtained from reference TRBV19 and TRBJ2-2, is as follows: DGGITQSPKYLFRKEGQNVTLSCEQNLNHDAMYWYRQDPGQGLRLIYYSQIVNDFQKGDIAEGYSVSREKKESFPLTVTSAQKNPTAFYLCASSRAGARAGELFFGEGSRLTVL.

This clone is judged medium-sized. The chain combines TRBV7-2 with TRBJ1-1, with D tentatively TRBD1 (6 bases). V lost 0 bases and J lost 10, with 18 bases in between. Germline V gives CDR1 SGHTA, CDR2 FQGNSA. There are 15 residues in the CDR3. The CDR3 sequence is CASSLAHLGQQGAFF. Here the CDR3 DNA reads TGTGCCAGCAGCTTAGCGCATTTGGGACAACAGGGAGCTTTCTTT.

The chain is built from TRBV11-3 and TRBJ2-7; TRBD2 agrees at 9 bases. Germline CDR1 is SGHNT and CDR2 is YENEEA. The CDR3 covers 15 residues. With V trimmed by 5 bases and J by 5 bases, 10 bases remained unmatched. The CDR3 nucleotides read TGTGCCAGCAGCGTGACTAGCGGTTCAAGACACGAGCAGTACTTC. As protein: CASSVTSGSRHEQYF.

The rearrangement uses TRBV5-4 and TRBJ1-3, with TRBD1 matching 8 bases. Per germline, CDR1 SGHNT and CDR2 YYREEE (reference sequence). The CDR3 length is 18 residues. J gave up 0 bases and V 4 bases, and 12 bases lay outside the gene matches. In nucleotides, the CDR3 is TGTGCCAGCAGCACGGCGACAGGGGCCCACTTCTCTGGAAACACCATATATTTT. It encodes CASSTATGAHFSGNTIYF.

This chain uses TRBV7-9 with TRBJ2-3, with 7 bases lining up with TRBD1. CDR3 size: 16 residues. Per germline, CDR1 SEHNR and CDR2 FQNEAQ (reference sequence). V was pared by 5 bases and J by 2 bases, with 10 bases of the junction left unmatched. The CDR3 region has the DNA TGTGCCAGCAGCGGAAGGGACAGACACGCCACAGATACGCAGTATTTT. Translated: CASSGRDRHATDTQYF.